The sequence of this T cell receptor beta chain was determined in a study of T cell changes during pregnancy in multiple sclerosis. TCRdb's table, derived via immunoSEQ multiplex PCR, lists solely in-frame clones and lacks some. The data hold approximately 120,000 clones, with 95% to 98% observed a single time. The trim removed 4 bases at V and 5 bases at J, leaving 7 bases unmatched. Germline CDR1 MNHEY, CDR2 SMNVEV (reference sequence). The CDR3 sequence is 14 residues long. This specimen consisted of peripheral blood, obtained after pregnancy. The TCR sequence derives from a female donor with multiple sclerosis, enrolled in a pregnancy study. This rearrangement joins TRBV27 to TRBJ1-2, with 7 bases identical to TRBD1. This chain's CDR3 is CASSYGTDSYGYTF. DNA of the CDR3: TGTGCCAGCAGTTACGGGACAGACTCTTATGGCTACACCTTC.